The next 15 T cell receptor beta chains were all read from a single sample in a study of cytomegalovirus exposure and HLA in healthy donors. Use of 60 Vbeta and 13 Jbeta primers characterized the PCR. Sequencing was performed with immunoSEQ multiplex PCR; in TCRdb, only in-frame clones are kept and a portion is missing. Of about 140,000 clones in the sample, approximately 82% are singletons; the top ten hold around 3.2%. Material for sequencing was PBMCs. All receptors come from a man in his forties in good health and CMV-seronegative.

V and J are TRBV7-2 and TRBJ1-5; 7 bases align to TRBD1. CDR3 length: 16 amino acids. V lost 1 base to trimming and J lost 6 bases; unmatched junction nucleotides: 9. Per germline, CDR1 SGHTA and CDR2 FQGNSA. This chain's CDR3 is CASSLGPRGAGQPQHF. CDR3 DNA: TGTGCCAGCAGCTTAGGCCCCAGGGGGGCGGGTCAGCCCCAGCATTTT.

The chain uses TRBV28 and TRBJ1-1; 8 nucleotides match TRBD1. Trimming took 2 bases from V and 4 from J; bases not matched to a gene: 12. Germline-derived CDR1 and CDR2 are MDHEN and SYDVKM. This CDR3 is 17 amino acids long. The CDR3 loop is CASSLPSRTGLVTEAFF. CDR3 in DNA: TGTGCCAGCAGTTTACCTAGCAGGACAGGGTTAGTCACTGAAGCTTTCTTT.

This chain joins TRBV5-1 and TRBJ2-2, with D uncertain. CDR3 length: 14 amino acids. Germline loops: CDR1 SGHRS, CDR2 YFSETQ. With 5 bases removed from V and 4 bases from J, the gap between germline ends came to 12 bases. The CDR3 nucleotides read TGCGCCAGCAGTCCGTCTACTTTCACCGGGGAGCTGTTTTTT. Translated, it gives CASSPSTFTGELFF. Together with reference TRBV5-1 and TRBJ2-2, the CDR3 gives the full variable domain: KAGVTQTPRYLIKTRGQQVTLSCSPISGHRSVSWYQQTPGQGLQFLFEYFSETQRNKGNFPGRFSGRQFSNSRSEMNVSTLELGDSALYLCASSPSTFTGELFFGEGSRLTVL.

On this clone: Given a much more abundant clone one base away, this may be a read error. The sample carries other DNA sequences with the same CDR3. The gene calls are TRBV5-1 and TRBJ1-2, with 8 nucleotides matching TRBD1. Germline CDR1 is SGHRS and CDR2 is YFSETQ. This CDR3 comprises 12 residues. V lost 3 bases and J lost 6; bases outside the gene matches: 1. The CDR3 coding sequence is TGCGCCAGCAGCTCGGACAGGGATGGCTACACCTTC. Translated: CASSSDRDGYTF.

The V and J genes are TRBV6-6 and TRBJ2-2, with D possibly matching TRBD2 (5 bases). Trimming pared 6 bases from V and 1 base from J, leaving 12 bases between. This CDR3 has 15 amino acids. CDR1 MNHNY and CDR2 SVGAGI come from the germline V gene (reference sequence). The CDR3 is CASREVKGNTGELFF. The CDR3 region has the DNA TGTGCCAGCAGGGAGGTGAAAGGGAACACCGGGGAGCTGTTTTTT.

This chain connects TRBV6-4 to TRBJ1-2, with 7 bases fitting TRBD1. Unmatched junction bases numbered 3, after V lost 7 bases and J lost 4 bases. CDR3 length: 12 amino acids. Germline V gene data show CDR1 as MRHNA and CDR2 as SNTAGT. CDR3 region: CASKGQPYGYTF. The CDR3, as DNA: TGTGCCAGCAAGGGACAGCCCTATGGCTACACCTTC.

The V and J genes are TRBV5-1 and TRBJ2-3; 11 bases map to TRBD2. The CDR3 has 18 residues. The V segment lost 0 bases and the J segment 6 bases; nucleotides outside the gene matches: 12. Germline V gives CDR1 SGHRS, CDR2 YFSETQ. The CDR3 loop reads CASSLAVSSGGLGDTQYF. DNA of the CDR3: TGCGCCAGCAGCTTGGCCGTTTCTAGCGGGGGGCTTGGGGATACGCAGTATTTT.

The V and J genes are TRBV2 and TRBJ1-5, with unresolved D. Trimming stripped 2 bases from V and 0 bases from J, with 8 bases between. The CDR3 extends over 15 amino acids. Germline CDR1 is SNHLY and CDR2 is FYNNEI. CDR3 amino acids: CASSEFLPSNQPQHF. CDR3 in DNA: TGTGCCAGCAGTGAATTCCTCCCTAGCAATCAGCCCCAGCATTTT.

This sequence joins TRBV28 and TRBJ1-4; tentative D call: TRBD1 (5 bases). Germline CDR1 is MDHEN and CDR2 is SYDVKM. Trimming took 4 bases from V and 2 from J, leaving 14 bases between them. This CDR3 comprises 16 residues. CDR3 DNA: TGTGCCAGCAGTTCCGGGGCGGGGTCCACTAATGAAAAACTGTTTTTT. The encoded protein is CASSSGAGSTNEKLFF.

The chain is built from TRBV27 and TRBJ2-1; weak D call: TRBD1 (5 bases). This CDR3 has 16 residues. From germline, CDR1 is MNHEY and CDR2 SMNVEV (reference sequence). V was pared by 6 bases and J by 0 bases, with 15 bases between. The CDR3 spells CASRPTARSSYNEQFF. For the CDR3, the DNA is TGTGCCAGCAGACCGACAGCCCGCAGCTCCTACAATGAGCAGTTCTTC.

The chain links TRBV29-1 to TRBJ2-5; TRBD2 is a possible D gene (6 bases). The germline V gene has CDR1 SQVTM and CDR2 ANQGSEA. V was cut by 7 bases and J by 1 base, with 16 bases left in between. CDR3 length equals 14 residues. The CDR3 DNA follows: TGCAGCGCCGTGGGGGGAGCCCTCCAAGAGACCCAGTACTTC. This codes for CSAVGGALQETQYF.

This chain joins TRBV28 and TRBJ1-2; the D is unclear. Germline V gene data show CDR1 as MDHEN and CDR2 as SYDVKM. The ends were cut back, 6 bases at V and 8 bases at J, with 16 bases in the middle. CDR3 length equals 13 residues. CDR3 protein: CASSSWADQGYTF. Here the CDR3 DNA reads TGTGCCAGCAGCTCGTGGGCAGACCAAGGCTACACCTTC.

The V and J genes are TRBV13 and TRBJ2-7, with 7 bases that match TRBD1. The CDR3 has 15 residues. Germline assignment: CDR1 PRHDT and CDR2 FYEKMQ (reference sequence). V shed 5 bases, J shed 1 base, and the junction held 8 bases outside the gene matches. Here the CDR3 reads CASSEGADPSYEQYF. The CDR3 DNA follows: TGTGCCAGCAGCGAGGGGGCAGATCCTTCCTACGAGCAGTACTTC. Full variable domain (missing parts from reference TRBV13 and TRBJ2-7): AAGVIQSPRHLIKEKRETATLKCYPIPRHDTVYWYQQGPGQDPQFLISFYEKMQSDKGSIPDRFSAQQFSDYHSELNMSSLELGDSALYFCASSEGADPSYEQYFGPGTRLTVT.

This clone was observed a few times. In nucleotides, the CDR3 is TGTGCCAGCAGTTCGTCCCGGGACTTATTCACAGATACGCAGTATTTT. This encodes CASSSSRDLFTDTQYF. This chain links TRBV6-5 with TRBJ2-3; perhaps TRBD2 as D (6 bases). This CDR3 region has 16 residues. Trimming shortened V by 4 bases and J by 2 bases, and 16 bases separated the two germline ends. CDR1 MNHEY and CDR2 SVGAGI come from the germline V gene.

This clone turned up a few times. V gene TRBV29-1 combines with J gene TRBJ1-2; D remains unclear. CDR3 length: 13 amino acids. V was shortened by 4 bases and J by 6 bases, with 15 bases between the two germline ends. Per germline, CDR1 SQVTM and CDR2 ANQGSEA. The CDR3 spells CSVAPTGEDGYTF. The CDR3 bases are TGCAGCGTTGCCCCGACCGGGGAGGATGGCTACACCTTC.